The 26 T cell receptor beta chains reported below all come from one sample, sequenced in a study of shared clonotypes between healthy human individuals. Sequencing was performed with immunoSEQ multiplex PCR; in TCRdb, only in-frame clones are kept and a portion is missing. The sample comprises approximately 2,300,000 clones, 85% to 95% of which are singletons, and around 0.38% rests with the top ten. The specimen was naive CD4+ T cells from PBMCs. Subset noted: CD45RA+ positively selected. These receptors originate from a man between 18 and 35 years old in good health. Some clones in this sample may be carry-over from other donors' samples.

V is TRBV7-3 and J is TRBJ2-7, with D possibly matching TRBD1 (5 bases). V was pared by 5 bases and J by 6 bases, with 17 bases between. Germline V gene lookup returns CDR1 SGHTA and CDR2 FQGTGA. The CDR3 loop spans 14 amino acids. CDR3 residues: CASSVNGPQGEQYF. CDR3 coding DNA: TGTGCCAGCAGCGTAAACGGGCCTCAGGGCGAGCAGTACTTC.

There are a few counts of this clone. The genes are TRBV29-1 and TRBJ1-1; 8 positions agree with TRBD1. Germline lookup yields CDR1 SQVTM and CDR2 ANQGSEA. This CDR3 contains 14 residues. After removal of 5 bases from V and 3 bases from J, the junction contained 8 bases not matched to a gene. The CDR3 loop is CSVIQGARDTEAFF. The CDR3 nucleotides are TGCAGCGTTATCCAGGGGGCGCGAGACACTGAAGCTTTCTTT.

This sequence joins TRBV10-1 and TRBJ1-1, with no clear D. The germline CDR1 and CDR2 sequences are WNHNN and SYGVQD (reference sequence). V lost 3 bases, J lost 5 bases, and 10 bases lay in between. CDR3 length: 13 amino acids. The CDR3 loop is CASSDPPGTEAFF. The CDR3 DNA sequence: TGCGCCAGCAGTGACCCCCCGGGGACTGAAGCTTTCTTT.

The J gene is TRBJ2-5, the V gene TRBV7-3; TRBD2 matches at 10 bases. In germline, CDR1 is SGHTA, CDR2 FQGTGA. The CDR3 totals 16 residues. V shed 3 bases, J shed 5 bases, and the junction held 9 bases outside the gene matches. The CDR3 spells CASSLGNLAGVETQYF. The CDR3 DNA reads TGTGCCAGCAGCTTGGGGAATCTAGCGGGAGTTGAGACCCAGTACTTC.

The chain joins TRBV7-2 to TRBJ1-5; D gene ambiguous. This CDR3 is 13 amino acids long. Trimming stripped 2 bases from V and 5 bases from J, with 7 bases between. In germline, CDR1 is SGHTA, CDR2 FQGNSA. CDR3 in DNA: TGTGCCAGCAGCTTACAGGCGGATCAGCCCCAGCATTTT. Its translation: CASSLQADQPQHF. Variable domain in full (rest from reference TRBV7-2 and TRBJ1-5): GAGVSQSPSNKVTEKGKDVELRCDPISGHTALYWYRQSLGQGLEFLIYFQGNSAPDKSGLPSDRFSAERTGGSVSTLTIQRTQQEDSAVYLCASSLQADQPQHFGDGTRLSIL.

The gene calls are TRBV6-5 and TRBJ1-4; the D is unclear. CDR3 length equals 13 residues. The V gene's germline CDR1 is MNHEY and CDR2 SVGAGI. The germline V and J ends were trimmed by 10 bases and 6 bases, with 15 bases remaining between them. CDR3 protein: CATGRAADEKLFF. The CDR3 DNA sequence: TGTGCCACGGGAAGAGCGGCGGATGAAAAACTGTTTTTT.

V usage is TRBV14 and J usage is TRBJ2-2; no firm D call. The germline V gene has CDR1 SGHDN and CDR2 FVKESK. The CDR3 runs 14 residues. V was cut by 4 bases and J by 2 bases, with 8 bases left in between. The CDR3 DNA is TGTGCCAGCAGCCGAACAAGAAACACCGGGGAGCTGTTTTTT. It encodes CASSRTRNTGELFF. The full variable domain, rest sourced from reference TRBV14 and TRBJ2-2, is EAGVTQFPSHSVIEKGQTVTLRCDPISGHDNLYWYRRVMGKEIKFLLHFVKESKQDESGMPNNRFLAERTGGTYSTLKVQPAELEDSGVYFCASSRTRNTGELFFGEGSRLTVL.

This clone has just one count. The DNA for the CDR3 is TGTGCCAGCAGTACCCCGGGGGGAGCGGCTGGGGCCAACGTCCTGACTTTC. Its translation: CASSTPGGAAGANVLTF. The chain uses TRBV28 and TRBJ2-6; 7 positions agree with TRBD2. The germline gives CDR1 MDHEN, CDR2 SYDVKM. The V and J ends lost 5 bases and 2 bases, in that order; junction bases with no gene match: 9. CDR3 size: 17 residues.

The V gene is TRBV27, the J gene TRBJ2-7; D possibly matches TRBD1 or TRBD2 (6 bases each). The germline V and J ends were trimmed by 6 bases and 1 base, with 13 bases remaining between them. From germline, CDR1 is MNHEY and CDR2 SMNVEV (reference sequence). The CDR3 spans 14 residues. DNA for the CDR3: TGTGCCAGCAGCCCTCGGAGGGGGTCCTACGAGCAGTACTTC. Translating gives CASSPRRGSYEQYF.

J is TRBJ2-3 and V is TRBV6-4; D call uncertain. The germline V and J ends were trimmed by 11 bases and 6 bases, with 15 bases remaining between them. In germline, CDR1 is MRHNA, CDR2 SNTAGT. The CDR3 is 12 amino acids. The CDR3 nucleotides read TGTGCCCGTCTAGACCCGGAGGATACGCAGTATTTT. This gives the protein CARLDPEDTQYF.

The DNA of the CDR3 is TGTGCCAGCAGCTTGGAGCCGAATACTGGAAACACCATATATTTT. Translation gives CASSLEPNTGNTIYF. V gene TRBV5-4 combines with J gene TRBJ1-3; no clear D gene. The CDR3 consists of 15 residues. Germline V gene data show CDR1 as SGHNT and CDR2 as YYREEE (reference sequence). V gave up 0 bases and J gave up 2 bases, with 9 bases separating them. Drawing the rest from reference TRBV5-4 and TRBJ1-3, the complete variable domain is ETGVTQSPTHLIKTRGQQVTLRCSSQSGHNTVSWYQQALGQGPQFIFQYYREEENGRGNFPPRFSGLQFPNYSSELNVNALELDDSALYLCASSLEPNTGNTIYFGEGSWLTVV.

The chain is built from TRBV9 and TRBJ2-2, with D unclear. V was cut by 4 bases and J by 6 bases, with 13 bases left in between. The CDR3 loop spans 14 amino acids. The germline V gene has CDR1 SGDLS and CDR2 YYNGEE. For the CDR3, the DNA is TGTGCCAGCAGCATCCGAAGGGATTCCGGGGAGCTGTTTTTT. Protein product: CASSIRRDSGELFF.

V usage is TRBV28 and J usage is TRBJ1-4; tentatively, D is TRBD1 (6 bases). The CDR3 extends over 15 amino acids. Germline-derived CDR1 and CDR2 are MDHEN and SYDVKM. Trimming shortened V by 5 bases and J by 6 bases, and 16 bases separated the two germline ends. The CDR3 is CASSPPGASDEKLFF. In nucleotides, the CDR3 is TGTGCCAGCAGTCCCCCGGGGGCGTCGGATGAAAAACTGTTTTTT.

V usage is TRBV28 and J usage is TRBJ1-5, with D maybe TRBD1 (6 bases). CDR1 and CDR2 from the germline V gene are MDHEN and SYDVKM. V was clipped by 6 bases and J by 5 bases, with 17 bases between them. The CDR3 has 15 residues. The CDR3 DNA sequence: TGTGCCAGCAGGGGGACCGACAGGACAGATCAGCCCCAGCATTTT. Protein sequence: CASRGTDRTDQPQHF.

This CDR3 is CASSWGKGWNYGYTF. CDR3 DNA sequence: TGTGCCAGCAGCTGGGGGAAGGGTTGGAACTATGGCTACACCTTC. The chain recombines TRBV11-2 with TRBJ1-2, with D tentatively TRBD1 (5 bases). Germline assignment: CDR1 SGHAT and CDR2 FQNNGV. The CDR3 is 15 amino acids. V was trimmed by 4 bases and J by 2 bases, leaving 14 bases between them.

The CDR3 is CSVGSGRLSYNEQFF. CDR3 nucleotide sequence: TGCAGCGTAGGGAGCGGGAGACTCTCCTACAATGAGCAGTTCTTC. The V gene is TRBV29-1, the J gene TRBJ2-1; 8 bases fit TRBD2. The V gene's germline CDR1 is SQVTM and CDR2 ANQGSEA. V was pared by 6 bases and J by 0 bases, with 7 bases of the junction left unmatched. The CDR3 is 15 amino acids.

V usage is TRBV6-6 and J usage is TRBJ1-3; D might be TRBD1 (5 bases). CDR1 is MNHNY, CDR2 SVGAGI, per germline (reference sequence). CDR3 length equals 13 residues. V dropped 5 bases and J dropped 4 bases, with 9 bases sitting between them. This CDR3 is CASSMTAGNTIYF. DNA for the CDR3: TGTGCCAGCAGTATGACAGCCGGAAACACCATATATTTT.

The CDR3 reads CASSWLVNEQYF. The CDR3 nucleotides read TGTGCCAGCAGTTGGCTGGTAAACGAGCAGTACTTC. The V and J genes are TRBV28 and TRBJ2-7; D unclear. Looked up from germline, CDR1 is MDHEN and CDR2 is SYDVKM. The CDR3 extends over 12 amino acids. Trimming took off 4 bases at V and 5 bases at J, with 9 bases between the two ends.

A word on this clone: Other DNA sequences within the sample encode an identical CDR3. This chain uses TRBV28 with TRBJ1-2; the match to TRBD1 covers 8 bases. After removal of 5 bases from V and 4 bases from J, the junction contained 3 bases not matched to a gene. In germline, CDR1 is MDHEN, CDR2 SYDVKM. This CDR3 contains 13 residues. CDR3 bases: TGTGCCAGCAGTACAGGGGGTGGCTATGGCTACACCTTC. Encoded protein: CASSTGGGYGYTF.

This clone occurred once. The chain joins TRBV5-1 to TRBJ2-5; D may be TRBD1 (6 bases). The germline gives CDR1 SGHRS, CDR2 YFSETQ. CDR3 length: 15 amino acids. The V gene lost 0 bases and the J gene lost 3 bases, with 12 bases spanning the gap. CDR3 protein: CASSLEGSGEETQYF. DNA of the CDR3: TGCGCCAGCAGCTTGGAAGGGTCAGGGGAAGAGACCCAGTACTTC.

This clone has just one count. This chain uses TRBV4-1 with TRBJ1-2, with D possibly matching TRBD1 (5 bases). Germline lookup yields CDR1 MGHRA and CDR2 YSYEKL. V shed 0 bases and J shed 4 bases, with 9 bases lying between them. The CDR3 totals 14 residues. The CDR3 loop reads CASSQERGSYGYTF. CDR3 DNA: TGCGCCAGCAGCCAAGAACGGGGCAGCTATGGCTACACCTTC.

DNA of the CDR3: TGTGCCAGCAGGCCCCCTCCGCTAGATGAGCAGTTCTTC. Encoded protein: CASRPPPLDEQFF. The genes are TRBV6-1 and TRBJ2-1; unclear D gene. V was pared by 6 bases and J by 8 bases, with 14 bases between. Germline V gene lookup returns CDR1 MNHNS and CDR2 SASEGT. CDR3 length: 13 residues.

The chain recombines TRBV29-1 with TRBJ1-1; D is unclear. Trimming took 6 bases from V and 0 from J, leaving 14 bases between them. CDR3 length equals 14 residues. Germline V gives CDR1 SQVTM, CDR2 ANQGSEA. The CDR3 spells CSVHGLRVNTEAFF. The CDR3 DNA reads TGCAGCGTGCACGGGTTGCGGGTGAACACTGAAGCTTTCTTT. Together with reference TRBV29-1 and TRBJ1-1, the CDR3 gives the full variable domain: SAVISQKPSRDICQRGTSLTIQCQVDSQVTMMFWYRQQPGQSLTLIATANQGSEATYESGFVIDKFPISRPNLTFSTLTVSNMSPEDSSIYLCSVHGLRVNTEAFFGQGTRLTVV.

The chain combines TRBV14 with TRBJ1-1, with TRBD1 identical over 8 bases. V lost 4 bases and J lost 5; bases outside the gene matches: 9. The germline CDR1 and CDR2 sequences are SGHDN and FVKESK. This CDR3 has 15 amino acids. CDR3 sequence: CASSPRTGYETEAFF. CDR3 nucleotide sequence: TGTGCCAGCAGCCCTCGGACAGGGTACGAGACTGAAGCTTTCTTT.

This clone was counted only a few times. This sequence joins TRBV29-1 and TRBJ1-1, with D perhaps TRBD1 (5 bases). Trimming stripped 6 bases from V and 8 bases from J, with 10 bases between. This CDR3 spans 10 amino acids. The germline V gene has CDR1 SQVTM and CDR2 ANQGSEA. The CDR3 coding sequence is TGCAGCGTCCTCAACAGGGAAGCTTTCTTT. Its protein is CSVLNREAFF. Supplemented by reference TRBV29-1 and TRBJ1-1, the full variable domain reads SAVISQKPSRDICQRGTSLTIQCQVDSQVTMMFWYRQQPGQSLTLIATANQGSEATYESGFVIDKFPISRPNLTFSTLTVSNMSPEDSSIYLCSVLNREAFFGQGTRLTVV.

The chain recombines TRBV5-1 with TRBJ2-7; D is undetermined. V was pared by 1 base and J by 0 bases, with 14 bases between. Germline values: CDR1 SGHRS, CDR2 YFSETQ. CDR3 length: 16 amino acids. As DNA, the CDR3 is TGCGCCAGCAGCTTGCGGAACCTTACTCTCTCCTACGAGCAGTACTTC. Residues: CASSLRNLTLSYEQYF.